Each of the 17 T cell receptor beta chains below was sequenced from the same sample in a study of shared clonotypes between healthy human individuals (dated by TCRdb to the early 2020s). The method was the immunoSEQ multiplex PCR assay. Not all clones reach the TCRdb copy of this immuneACCESS table, which keeps in-frame sequences only. Checked studies attribute under half of the gap to unresolved V genes and leave the rest unexplained. Counted in this sample were approximately 1,000,000 clones; about 84% of them appeared once. The ten largest clones capture 0.52% of the sample. The sequenced sample consisted of memory CD4+ T cells from PBMCs. According to the study, the label for this sample's cell subset or site signals: CD45RA-negative fraction. These receptors were obtained from a young man in good health. Some clones in this sample may be carry-over from other donors' samples.

On this clone itself: This could be a read error, since a much larger clone is one nucleotide away. The chain is built from TRBV7-9 and TRBJ2-1; 7 bases fit TRBD2. Germline V gene data show CDR1 as SEHNR and CDR2 as FQNEAQ (reference sequence). V trimming: 1 base; J trimming: 0 bases; junction bases outside the gene matches: 0. The CDR3 consists of 15 residues. CDR3 bases: TGTGCCAGCAGCTTAGGCGGGGGCTCCTACAATGAGCAGTTCTTC. It specifies CASSLGGGSYNEQFF.

V is TRBV28 and J is TRBJ2-3; D could derive from TRBD1 or TRBD2 (5 bases each). CDR3 length equals 14 residues. Germline V gives CDR1 MDHEN, CDR2 SYDVKM. V dropped 8 bases and J dropped 0 bases, with 12 bases sitting between them. The CDR3 is CASGDVASTDTQYF. In DNA form, the CDR3 reads TGTGCCAGCGGGGACGTCGCTAGCACAGATACGCAGTATTTT.

V usage is TRBV7-2 and J usage is TRBJ2-5; a possible D gene is TRBD1 (6 bases). Trimming stripped 5 bases from V and 4 bases from J, with 14 bases between. This CDR3 is 14 amino acids long. CDR1 is SGHTA, CDR2 FQGNSA, per germline. The CDR3: CASSLTQGRETQYF. The CDR3 DNA reads TGTGCCAGCAGCCTCACCCAGGGGAGAGAGACCCAGTACTTC.

This clone was counted a few times. The chain carries TRBV10-2 and TRBJ2-1, with D maybe TRBD2 (6 bases). The CDR3 has 16 residues. The V end lost 2 bases, the J end lost 7 bases, and 18 bases lay between the germline ends. Germline CDR1 and CDR2: WSHSY and SAAADI. The CDR3, as DNA: TGCGCCAGCAGTGAGCGACCCGGGACTCCGTGGAATGAGCAGTTCTTC. Protein product: CASSERPGTPWNEQFF.

For this clone: Since no conserved phenylalanine or tryptophan closes the CDR3, a read error is the likely cause. Because the CDR3's place on the DNA is in doubt, the DNA is left out and the CDR3 is given as listed by TCRdb. The chain couples TRBV7-2 to TRBJ2-7; TRBD1, the table's D call, lacks a check against the DNA. Germline CDR1 SGHTA, CDR2 FQGNSA. The CDR3 is 13 residues long, counting both termini. Here the CDR3 reads CASSSETGWCLGP.

This chain uses TRBV6-5 with TRBJ1-3; 8 nucleotides line up with TRBD1. The germline V gene has CDR1 MNHEY and CDR2 SVGAGI. The CDR3 is made up of 16 amino acids. J was trimmed by 9 bases and V by 4 bases; bases with no gene match: 14. The CDR3 nucleotides read TGTGCCAGCAGTTCCCTACCGACAGGGGAGGGGAGCACCATATATTTT. Its protein is CASSSLPTGEGSTIYF.

This clone was recorded only once. Other DNA sequences within the sample encode an identical CDR3. The rearrangement links TRBV7-2 to TRBJ2-7, with D possibly TRBD2 on 6 matching bases. Between the trimmed V and J ends, which lost 3 bases and 4 bases, there was a span of 10 bases. Germline CDR1 reads SGHTA; CDR2 reads FQGNSA. CDR3 length equals 13 residues. CDR3 DNA: TGTGCCAGCAGCTTTGGCGGGACTTACGAGCAGTACTTC. It translates to CASSFGGTYEQYF.

Notes on this clone: This CDR3 fails to terminate in the conserved phenylalanine or tryptophan, so it likely reflects a read error. The V and J genes are TRBV20-1 and TRBJ1-2; no definite D call. The CDR3 loop spans 11 amino acids. V was cut by 5 bases and J by 2 bases, with 6 bases left in between. Germline V gene sequence: CDR1 DFQATT, CDR2 SNEGSKA (reference sequence). CDR3 DNA sequence: TGCAGTGCTTACACGAACTATGGCTACACCTCC. Translated, it gives CSAYTNYGYTS.

The CDR3 coding sequence is TGTGCCAGCAGTTTATCGCCGGGTTTGCCCTCTGGAAACACCATATATTTT. It translates to CASSLSPGLPSGNTIYF. The chain has TRBV28 and TRBJ1-3; D call uncertain. V lost 1 base and J 0 bases, leaving 13 bases between the germline ends. The CDR3 is made up of 17 amino acids. The germline gives CDR1 MDHEN, CDR2 SYDVKM.

This clone was seen more than once but under ten times. A read error may produce the germline difference seen at one junction end. V and J are TRBV6-1 and TRBJ2-4; perhaps D is TRBD1 or TRBD2 (5 bases each). The length of the CDR3 is 12 residues. Germline assignment: CDR1 MNHNS and CDR2 SASEGT. The CDR3 bases are TGTGCCAGCAGTGAACGAGTAGGTCAGGGACACTTC. Protein: CASSERVGQGHF.

The chain carries TRBV28 and TRBJ2-7, with 7 bases that match TRBD2. The J segment lost 0 bases and the V segment lost 6 bases, leaving 14 bases of the junction unmatched. This CDR3 has 17 residues. Germline CDR1 MDHEN, CDR2 SYDVKM. The DNA of the CDR3 is TGTGCCAGCAGCCGGGGCGGGCTAGCGGTCCTCTCCTACGAGCAGTACTTC. It encodes CASSRGGLAVLSYEQYF.

In nucleotides, the CDR3 is TGTGCCACCAGCGACCCGAGCTCCTACAATGAGCAGTTCTTC. Its translation: CATSDPSSYNEQFF. The J gene is TRBJ2-1, the V gene TRBV15; no firm D call. CDR3 size: 14 residues. Germline V gene data show CDR1 as LNHNV and CDR2 as YYDKDF (reference sequence). V was shortened by 5 bases and J by 0 bases, with 8 bases between the two germline ends.

The chain uses TRBV15 and TRBJ2-7; 11 positions agree with TRBD1. The length of the CDR3 is 15 residues. Trimming at V came to 5 bases and at J to 2 bases, leaving 5 bases not matched to a gene. Germline CDR1 reads LNHNV; CDR2 reads YYDKDF (reference sequence). The CDR3 sequence is CATSPGQGVPYEQYF. In DNA form, the CDR3 reads TGTGCCACCAGCCCGGGACAGGGGGTGCCCTACGAGCAGTACTTC.

V is TRBV7-2 and J is TRBJ2-3; no clear D gene. V lost 3 bases, J lost 5 bases, and 12 bases lay in between. The germline gives CDR1 SGHTA, CDR2 FQGNSA. The length of the CDR3 is 14 residues. The CDR3 DNA follows: TGTGCCAGCAGCTTTGTACCCCTCGGAGATACGCAGTATTTT. Translated, it gives CASSFVPLGDTQYF.

CDR3 region: CASSFYGQMAGELFF. CDR3 in DNA: TGTGCCAGCAGCTTTTACGGCCAGATGGCCGGGGAGCTGTTTTTT. The chain combines TRBV7-8 with TRBJ2-2; D not certain. Looked up from germline, CDR1 is SGHVS and CDR2 is FQNEAQ. The CDR3 is 15 amino acids. V lost 3 bases and J lost 6, with 14 bases in between. Complete variable domain (other parts from reference TRBV7-8 and TRBJ2-2): GAGVSQSPRYKVAKRGQDVALRCDPISGHVSLFWYQQALGQGPEFLTYFQNEAQLDKSGLPSDRFFAERPEGSVSTLKIQRTQQEDSAVYLCASSFYGQMAGELFFGEGSRLTVL.

CDR3 protein: CGSVGPGSGYNEQFF. CDR3 DNA: TGCGGTAGCGTCGGTCCCGGTTCGGGATACAATGAGCAGTTCTTC. The V gene is TRBV29-1, the J gene TRBJ2-1; D is possibly TRBD2 (5 bases). Germline V lookup: CDR1 SQVTM, CDR2 ANQGSEA. The CDR3 contains 15 residues.

The chain links TRBV4-3 to TRBJ2-7; 7 bases fit TRBD2. Germline V gene sequence: CDR1 LGHNA, CDR2 YSLEER. The CDR3 consists of 17 residues. V gave up 0 bases and J gave up 6 bases; unmatched junction bases: 14. CDR3 protein: CASSQEVAVGDYVEQYF. In DNA form, the CDR3 reads TGCGCCAGCAGCCAAGAAGTGGCGGTAGGGGACTACGTCGAGCAGTACTTC.